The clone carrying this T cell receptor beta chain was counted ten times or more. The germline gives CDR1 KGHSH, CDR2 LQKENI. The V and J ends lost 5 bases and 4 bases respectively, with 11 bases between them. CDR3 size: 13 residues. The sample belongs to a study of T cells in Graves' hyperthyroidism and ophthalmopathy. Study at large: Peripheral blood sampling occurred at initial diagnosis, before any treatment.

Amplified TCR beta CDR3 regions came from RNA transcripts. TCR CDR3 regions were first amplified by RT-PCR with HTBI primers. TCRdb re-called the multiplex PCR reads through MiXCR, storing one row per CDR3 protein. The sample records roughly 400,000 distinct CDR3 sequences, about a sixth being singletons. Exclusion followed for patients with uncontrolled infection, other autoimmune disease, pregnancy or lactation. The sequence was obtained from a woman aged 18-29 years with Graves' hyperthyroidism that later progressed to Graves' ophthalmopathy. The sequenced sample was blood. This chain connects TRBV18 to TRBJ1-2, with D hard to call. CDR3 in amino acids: CASSAGQFYGYTF. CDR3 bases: TGTGCCAGCTCAGCTGGGCAGTTCTATGGCTACACCTTC. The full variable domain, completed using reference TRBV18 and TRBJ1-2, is NAGVMQNPRHLVRRRGQEARLRCSPMKGHSHVYWYRQLPEEGLKFMVYLQKENIIDESGMPKERFSAEFPKEGPSILRIQQVVRGDSAAYFCASSAGQFYGYTFGSGTRLTVV.